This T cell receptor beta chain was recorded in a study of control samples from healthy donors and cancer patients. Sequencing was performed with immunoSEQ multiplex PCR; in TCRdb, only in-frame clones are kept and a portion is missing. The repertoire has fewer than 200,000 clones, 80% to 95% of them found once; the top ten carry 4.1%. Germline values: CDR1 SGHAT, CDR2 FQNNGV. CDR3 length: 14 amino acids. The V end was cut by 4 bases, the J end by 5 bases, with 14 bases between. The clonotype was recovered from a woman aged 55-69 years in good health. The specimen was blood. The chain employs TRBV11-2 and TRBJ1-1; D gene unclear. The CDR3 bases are TGTGCCAGCAGCTGGTCATGGGGTGGGACTGAAGCTTTCTTT. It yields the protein CASSWSWGGTEAFF.